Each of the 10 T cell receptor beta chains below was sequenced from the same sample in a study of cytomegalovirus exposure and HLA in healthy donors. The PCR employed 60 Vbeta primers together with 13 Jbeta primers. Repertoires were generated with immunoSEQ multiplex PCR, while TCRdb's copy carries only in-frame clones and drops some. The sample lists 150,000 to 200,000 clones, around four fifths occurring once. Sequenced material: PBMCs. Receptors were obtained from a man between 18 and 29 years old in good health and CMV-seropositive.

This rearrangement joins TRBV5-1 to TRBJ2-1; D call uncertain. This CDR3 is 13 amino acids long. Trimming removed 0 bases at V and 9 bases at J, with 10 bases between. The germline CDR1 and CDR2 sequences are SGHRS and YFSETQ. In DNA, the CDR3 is TGCGCCAGCAGCTTGGTTACAAGAAGTGAGCAGTTCTTC. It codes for CASSLVTRSEQFF.

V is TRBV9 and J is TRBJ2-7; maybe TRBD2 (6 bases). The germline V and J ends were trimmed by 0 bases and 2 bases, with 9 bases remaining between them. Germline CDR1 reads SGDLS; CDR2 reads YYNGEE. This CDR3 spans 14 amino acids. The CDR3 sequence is CASSVGPSAYEQYF. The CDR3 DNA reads TGTGCCAGCAGCGTAGGGCCTAGCGCCTACGAGCAGTACTTC.

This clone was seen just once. The CDR3, as DNA: TGTGCCAGCAGCACATGGACAGGGAACACTGAAGCTTTCTTT. Protein product: CASSTWTGNTEAFF. The rearrangement links TRBV7-8 to TRBJ1-1, with TRBD1 matching over 7 bases. The V gene's germline CDR1 is SGHVS and CDR2 FQNEAQ. This CDR3 spans 14 amino acids. Losses at the gene ends were 5 bases for V and 1 base for J; bases not matched to a gene: 4.

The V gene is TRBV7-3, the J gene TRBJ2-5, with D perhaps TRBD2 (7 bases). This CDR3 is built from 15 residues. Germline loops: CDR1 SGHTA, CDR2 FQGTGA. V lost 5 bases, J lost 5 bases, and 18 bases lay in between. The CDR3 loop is CASSLGWGGDETQYF. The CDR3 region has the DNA TGTGCCAGCAGCCTGGGTTGGGGGGGCGATGAGACCCAGTACTTC.

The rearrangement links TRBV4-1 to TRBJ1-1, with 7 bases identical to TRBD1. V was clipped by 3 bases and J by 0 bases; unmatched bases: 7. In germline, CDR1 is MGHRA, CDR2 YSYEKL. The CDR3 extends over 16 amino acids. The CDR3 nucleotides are TGCGCCAGCAGCCAGACAATGACAGGGATGAACACTGAAGCTTTCTTT. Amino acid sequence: CASSQTMTGMNTEAFF.

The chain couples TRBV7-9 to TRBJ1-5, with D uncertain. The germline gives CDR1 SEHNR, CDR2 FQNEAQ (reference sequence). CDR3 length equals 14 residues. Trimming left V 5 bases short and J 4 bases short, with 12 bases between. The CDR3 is CASSQSLSNQPQHF. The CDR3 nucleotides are TGTGCCAGCAGCCAAAGCTTATCTAATCAGCCCCAGCATTTT.

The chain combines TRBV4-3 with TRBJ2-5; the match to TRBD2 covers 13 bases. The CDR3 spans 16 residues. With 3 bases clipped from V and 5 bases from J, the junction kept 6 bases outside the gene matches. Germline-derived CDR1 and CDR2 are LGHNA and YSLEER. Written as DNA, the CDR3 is TGCGCCAGCAGCCAGGGGGGACTAGCGGGAATGGAGACCCAGTACTTC. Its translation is CASSQGGLAGMETQYF.

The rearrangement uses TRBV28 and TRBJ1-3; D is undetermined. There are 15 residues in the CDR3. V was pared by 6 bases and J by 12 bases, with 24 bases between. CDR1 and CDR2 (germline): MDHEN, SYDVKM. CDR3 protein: CASRFTALVAHGIYF. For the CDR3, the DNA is TGTGCCAGCAGGTTTACAGCTCTGGTCGCTCATGGCATATATTTT.

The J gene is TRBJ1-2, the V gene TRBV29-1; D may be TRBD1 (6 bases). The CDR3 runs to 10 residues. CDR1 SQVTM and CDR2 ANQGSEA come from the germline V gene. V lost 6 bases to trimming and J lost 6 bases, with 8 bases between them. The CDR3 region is CSVPGDGYTF. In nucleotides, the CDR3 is TGCAGCGTCCCAGGGGATGGCTACACCTTC.

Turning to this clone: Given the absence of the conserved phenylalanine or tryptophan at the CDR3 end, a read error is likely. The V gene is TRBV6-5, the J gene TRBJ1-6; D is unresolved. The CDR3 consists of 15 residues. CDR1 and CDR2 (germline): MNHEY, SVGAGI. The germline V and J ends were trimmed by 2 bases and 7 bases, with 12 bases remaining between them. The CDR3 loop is CASSYTQNLNSPLHL. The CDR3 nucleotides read TGTGCCAGCAGTTACACACAGAATTTGAATTCACCCCTCCACCTT.